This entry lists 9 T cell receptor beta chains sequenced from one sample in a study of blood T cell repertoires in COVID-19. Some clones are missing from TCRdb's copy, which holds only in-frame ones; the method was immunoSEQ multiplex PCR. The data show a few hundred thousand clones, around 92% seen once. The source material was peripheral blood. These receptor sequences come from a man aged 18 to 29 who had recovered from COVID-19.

CDR3 DNA: TGTGCCATCAGGGTGGAACAGGGCCATGGCTACACCTTC. It is translated as CAIRVEQGHGYTF. The V call is TRBV10-3, the J call TRBJ1-2; D is possibly TRBD1 (6 bases). Germline V gene lookup returns CDR1 ENHRY and CDR2 SYGVKD. This CDR3 is 13 amino acids long. V lost 6 bases to trimming and J lost 6 bases, with 14 bases between them.

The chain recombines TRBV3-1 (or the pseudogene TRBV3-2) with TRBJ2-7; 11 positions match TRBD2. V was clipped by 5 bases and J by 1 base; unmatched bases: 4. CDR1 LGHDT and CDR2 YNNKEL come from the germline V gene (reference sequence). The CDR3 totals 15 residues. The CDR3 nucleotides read TGTGCCAGCAGCACGGGACTAGCGGCTTCCTACGAGCAGTACTTC. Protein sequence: CASSTGLAASYEQYF.

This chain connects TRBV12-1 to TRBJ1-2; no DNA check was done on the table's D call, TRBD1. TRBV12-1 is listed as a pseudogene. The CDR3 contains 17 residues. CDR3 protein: CASSSGQTNNSNYGYTF. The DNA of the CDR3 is TGTGCCAGCAGCTCCGGACAGACCAATAACTCTAACTATGGCTACACCTTC.

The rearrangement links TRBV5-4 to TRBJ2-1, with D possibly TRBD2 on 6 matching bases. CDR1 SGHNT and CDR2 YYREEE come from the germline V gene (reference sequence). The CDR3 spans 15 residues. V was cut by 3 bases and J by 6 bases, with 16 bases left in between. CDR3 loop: CASSSGDLVGNEQFF. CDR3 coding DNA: TGTGCCAGCAGCTCCGGGGACTTAGTGGGCAATGAGCAGTTCTTC.

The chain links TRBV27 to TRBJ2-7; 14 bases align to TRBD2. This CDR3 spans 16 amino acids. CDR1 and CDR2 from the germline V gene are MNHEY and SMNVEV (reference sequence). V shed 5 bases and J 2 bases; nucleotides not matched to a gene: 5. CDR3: CASSPGLAGAPYEQYF. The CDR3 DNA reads TGTGCCAGCAGTCCGGGACTAGCGGGAGCCCCCTACGAGCAGTACTTC.

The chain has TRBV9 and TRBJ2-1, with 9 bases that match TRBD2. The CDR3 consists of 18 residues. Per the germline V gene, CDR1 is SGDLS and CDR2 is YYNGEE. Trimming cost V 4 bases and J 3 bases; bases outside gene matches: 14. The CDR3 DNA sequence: TGTGCCAGCAGCCCAGGAGGTATTGGGCGGGGGGGCTACAATGAGCAGTTCTTC. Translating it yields CASSPGGIGRGGYNEQFF.

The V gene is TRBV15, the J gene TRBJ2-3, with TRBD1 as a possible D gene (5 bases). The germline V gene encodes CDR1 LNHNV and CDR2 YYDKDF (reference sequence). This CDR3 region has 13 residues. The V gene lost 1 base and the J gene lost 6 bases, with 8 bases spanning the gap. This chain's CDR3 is CATSRVRADTQYF. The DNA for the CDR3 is TGTGCCACCAGCAGAGTCAGGGCTGATACGCAGTATTTT. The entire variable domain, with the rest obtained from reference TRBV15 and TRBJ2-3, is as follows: DAMVIQNPRYQVTQFGKPVTLSCSQTLNHNVMYWYQQKSSQAPKLLFHYYDKDFNNEADTPDNFQSRRPNTSFCFLDIRSPGLGDTAMYLCATSRVRADTQYFGPGTRLTVL.

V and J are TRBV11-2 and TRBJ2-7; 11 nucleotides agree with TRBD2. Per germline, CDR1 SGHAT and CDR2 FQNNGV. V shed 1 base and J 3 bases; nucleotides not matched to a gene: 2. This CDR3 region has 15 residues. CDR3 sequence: CASSLASGGFYEQYF. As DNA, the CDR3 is TGTGCCAGCAGCTTAGCTAGCGGGGGGTTCTACGAGCAGTACTTC.

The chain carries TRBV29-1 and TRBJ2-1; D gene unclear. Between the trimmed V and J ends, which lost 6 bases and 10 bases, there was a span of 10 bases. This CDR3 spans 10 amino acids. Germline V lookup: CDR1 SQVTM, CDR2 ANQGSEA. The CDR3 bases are TGCAGCGTCCCTTTATCGGAGCAGTTCTTC. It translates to CSVPLSEQFF.